The rows below give T cell receptor beta chains drawn from one sample of a study of shared clonotypes between healthy human individuals. Clones were sequenced by immunoSEQ multiplex PCR, and TCRdb holds only the in-frame ones, with some missing. The sample consists of roughly 2 million clones, around 96% of them appearing once. The sequencing input was naive CD8+ T cells sorted from blood. These receptors were taken from a young man in good health. The CDR3 runs from the conserved cysteine through the conserved F or W. A D gene is named only where the DNA matches it firmly. The size entry is marked missing in some rows and otherwise reads once, few, many or a size class.

TRBV4-1,-,TRBJ1-5,-,CASSQEEGNQPQHF,TGCGCCAGCAGCCAAGAGGAAGGCAATCAGCCCCAGCATTTT
TRBV6-5,-,TRBJ2-2,-,CASSLYLEPGELFF,TGTGCCAGCAGTCTCTACCTAGAGCCCGGGGAGCTGTTTTTT
TRBV9,-,TRBJ2-7,-,CASSVESGEYSTSLYEQYF,TGTGCCAGCAGCGTAGAATCCGGAGAGTACAGCACTTCTCTCTACGAGCAGTACTTC
TRBV19,-,TRBJ2-3,-,CASSIFFKDGIGSTDTQYF,TGTGCCAGTAGTATCTTTTTTAAAGATGGGATCGGGAGCACAGATACGCAGTATTTT
TRBV19,-,TRBJ1-6,-,CASSLRGTLGPLHF,TGTGCCAGTAGCCTTAGGGGTACTCTAGGACCCCTCCACTTT
TRBV7-9,TRBD2,TRBJ2-3,once,CASSLELAGGDTQYF,TGTGCCAGCAGCTTAGAGCTAGCGGGAGGAGATACGCAGTATTTT
TRBV30,TRBD2,TRBJ2-1,many,CAWNWAGGYNEQFF,TGTGCCTGGAACTGGGCGGGGGGTTACAATGAGCAGTTCTTC
TRBV10-1,-,TRBJ2-7,-,CASSEGQTYEQYF,TGCGCCAGCAGTGAAGGACAGACCTACGAGCAGTACTTC
TRBV25-1,-,TRBJ2-2,-,CASSVWVNTGELFF,TGTGCCAGCAGTGTGTGGGTGAACACCGGGGAGCTGTTTTTT
TRBV6-5,-,TRBJ2-1,-,CASAKAQIEQFF,TGTGCCAGCGCTAAGGCCCAAATTGAGCAGTTCTTC
TRBV4-1,TRBD1,TRBJ2-7,-,CASSQNRDRVYEQYF,TGCGCCAGCAGCCAAAACCGGGACAGGGTCTACGAGCAGTACTTC
TRBV6-6,-,TRBJ1-6,-,CASSYSEGSSPLHF,TGTGCCAGCAGTTACTCTGAGGGATCTTCACCCCTCCACTTT
TRBV7-9,TRBD1,TRBJ2-2,-,CASSLGGTGPGELFF,TGTGCCAGCAGCTTAGGGGGGACAGGTCCCGGGGAGCTGTTTTTT
TRBV2,-,TRBJ2-5,-,CASSEYWGETQYF,TGTGCCAGCAGTGAGTACTGGGGGGAGACCCAGTACTTC
TRBV6-5,TRBD2,TRBJ2-2,few,CASSSLAGVIGELFF,TGTGCCAGCAGTTCTCTAGCGGGGGTAATCGGGGAGCTGTTTTTT
TRBV27,-,TRBJ2-6,-,CASSFVGANVLTF,TGTGCCAGCAGTTTTGTTGGGGCCAACGTCCTGACTTTC
TRBV2,-,TRBJ2-5,-,CASSDRLERPGTQYF,TGTGCCAGCAGTGACAGACTAGAGCGTCCGGGGACCCAGTACTTC
TRBV19,-,TRBJ1-1,-,CASSIVKGLEAFF,TGTGCCAGTAGTATAGTCAAAGGCCTTGAAGCTTTCTTT
TRBV29-1,-,TRBJ2-7,-,CSVGGGYEQYF,TGCAGCGTTGGCGGAGGGTACGAGCAGTACTTC
TRBV11-3,-,TRBJ2-7,-,CASSFRGGHEQYF,TGTGCCAGCAGCTTCAGGGGCGGGCACGAGCAGTACTTC
TRBV9,-,TRBJ1-6,-,CASSVLGSGSPLHF,TGTGCCAGCAGCGTTCTAGGAAGCGGTTCACCCCTCCACTTT
TRBV7-2,TRBD2,TRBJ2-5,-,CASSWDSGGAGETQYF,TGTGCCAGCAGCTGGGATAGCGGGGGGGCGGGAGAGACCCAGTACTTC